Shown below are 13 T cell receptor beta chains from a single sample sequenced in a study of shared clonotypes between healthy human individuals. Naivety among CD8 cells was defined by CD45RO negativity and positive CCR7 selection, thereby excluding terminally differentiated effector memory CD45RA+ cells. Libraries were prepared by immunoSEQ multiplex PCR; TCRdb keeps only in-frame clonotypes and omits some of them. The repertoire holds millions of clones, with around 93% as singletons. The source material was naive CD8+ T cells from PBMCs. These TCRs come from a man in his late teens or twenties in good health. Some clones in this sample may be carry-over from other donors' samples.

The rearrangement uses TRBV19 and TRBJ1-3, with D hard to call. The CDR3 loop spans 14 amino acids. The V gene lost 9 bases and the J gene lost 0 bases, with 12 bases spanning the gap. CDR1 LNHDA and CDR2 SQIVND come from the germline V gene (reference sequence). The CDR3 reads CASADASSGNTIYF. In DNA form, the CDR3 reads TGTGCCAGCGCAGACGCCAGCTCTGGAAACACCATATATTTT.

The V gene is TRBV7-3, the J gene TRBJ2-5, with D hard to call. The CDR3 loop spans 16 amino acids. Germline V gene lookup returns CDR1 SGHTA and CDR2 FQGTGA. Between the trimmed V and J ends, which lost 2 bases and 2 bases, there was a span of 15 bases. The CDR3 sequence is CASSLDLSVAQETQYF. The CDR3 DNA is TGTGCCAGCAGCTTAGATCTTTCCGTGGCTCAAGAGACCCAGTACTTC.

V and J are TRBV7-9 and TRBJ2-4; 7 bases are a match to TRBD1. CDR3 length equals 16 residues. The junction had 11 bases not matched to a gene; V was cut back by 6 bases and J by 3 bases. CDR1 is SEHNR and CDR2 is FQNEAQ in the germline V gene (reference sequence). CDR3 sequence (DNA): TGTGCCAGCAGTCCTCCCACAGGGGAAGGCAAAAACATTCAGTACTTC. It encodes CASSPPTGEGKNIQYF. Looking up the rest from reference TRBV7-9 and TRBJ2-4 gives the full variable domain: DTGVSQNPRHKITKRGQNVTFRCDPISEHNRLYWYRQTLGQGPEFLTYFQNEAQLEKSRLLSDRFSAERPKGSFSTLEIQRTEQGDSAMYLCASSPPTGEGKNIQYFGAGTRLSVL.

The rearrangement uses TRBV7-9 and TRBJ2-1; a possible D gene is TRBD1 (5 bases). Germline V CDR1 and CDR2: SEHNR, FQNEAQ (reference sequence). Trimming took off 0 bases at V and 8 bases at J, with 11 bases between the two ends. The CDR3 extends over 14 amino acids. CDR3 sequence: CASSLAPPGHEQFF. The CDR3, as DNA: TGTGCCAGCAGCTTAGCGCCCCCAGGGCATGAGCAGTTCTTC.

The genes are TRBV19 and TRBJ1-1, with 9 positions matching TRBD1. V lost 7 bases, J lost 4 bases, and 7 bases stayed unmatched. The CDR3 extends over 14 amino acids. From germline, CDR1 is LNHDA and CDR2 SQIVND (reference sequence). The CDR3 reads CASTMDRGPTEAFF. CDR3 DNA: TGTGCCAGTACTATGGACAGGGGACCCACTGAAGCTTTCTTT.

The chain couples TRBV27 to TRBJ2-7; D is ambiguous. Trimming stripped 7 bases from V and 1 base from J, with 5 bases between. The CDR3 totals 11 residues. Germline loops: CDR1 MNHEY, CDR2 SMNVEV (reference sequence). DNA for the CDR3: TGTGCCAGCACGGATTCCTACGAGCAGTACTTC. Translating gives CASTDSYEQYF.

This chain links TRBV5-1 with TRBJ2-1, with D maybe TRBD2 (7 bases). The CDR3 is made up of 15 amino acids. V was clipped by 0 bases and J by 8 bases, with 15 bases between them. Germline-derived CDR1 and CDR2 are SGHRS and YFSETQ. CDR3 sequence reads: CASSLAGGHFDEQFF. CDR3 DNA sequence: TGCGCCAGCAGCTTGGCCGGGGGGCATTTCGATGAGCAGTTCTTC.

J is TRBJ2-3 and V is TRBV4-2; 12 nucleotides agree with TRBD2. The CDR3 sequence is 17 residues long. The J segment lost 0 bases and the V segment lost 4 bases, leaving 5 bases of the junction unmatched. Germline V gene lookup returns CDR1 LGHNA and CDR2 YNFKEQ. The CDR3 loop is CASSLRTSGVSTDTQYF. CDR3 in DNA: TGTGCCAGCAGCCTGCGGACTAGCGGGGTTAGCACAGATACGCAGTATTTT.

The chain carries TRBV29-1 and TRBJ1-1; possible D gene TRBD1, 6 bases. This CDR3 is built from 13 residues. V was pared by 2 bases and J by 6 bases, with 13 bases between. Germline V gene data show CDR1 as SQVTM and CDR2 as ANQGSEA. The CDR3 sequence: CSVESGAVAEAFF. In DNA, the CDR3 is TGCAGCGTTGAATCGGGGGCTGTCGCTGAAGCTTTCTTT.

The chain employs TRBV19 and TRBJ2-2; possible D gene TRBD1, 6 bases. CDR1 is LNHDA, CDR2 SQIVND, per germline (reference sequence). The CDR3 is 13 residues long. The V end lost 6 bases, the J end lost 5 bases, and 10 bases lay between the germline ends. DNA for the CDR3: TGTGCCAGTAGCGCAGGGGTGACCGGGGAGCTGTTTTTT. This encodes CASSAGVTGELFF.

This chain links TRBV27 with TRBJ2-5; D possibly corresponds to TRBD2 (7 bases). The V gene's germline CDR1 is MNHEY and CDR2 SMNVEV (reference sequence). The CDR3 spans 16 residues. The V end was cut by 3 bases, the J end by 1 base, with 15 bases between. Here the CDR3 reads CASSLVGEGGQETQYF. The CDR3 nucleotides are TGTGCCAGCAGTTTGGTGGGGGAGGGGGGCCAAGAGACCCAGTACTTC.

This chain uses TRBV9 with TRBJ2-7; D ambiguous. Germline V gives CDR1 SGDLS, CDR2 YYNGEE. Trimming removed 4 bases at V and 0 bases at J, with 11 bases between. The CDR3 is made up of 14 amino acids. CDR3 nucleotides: TGTGCCAGCAGCCAGGCCCCACACTCCTACGAGCAGTACTTC. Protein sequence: CASSQAPHSYEQYF.

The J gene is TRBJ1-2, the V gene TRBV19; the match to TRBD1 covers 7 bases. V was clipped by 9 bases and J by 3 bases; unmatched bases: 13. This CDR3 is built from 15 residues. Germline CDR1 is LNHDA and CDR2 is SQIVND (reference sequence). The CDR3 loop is CARGGTAPRDYGYTF. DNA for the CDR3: TGTGCCAGAGGAGGGACAGCCCCCAGGGACTATGGCTACACCTTC.